This T cell receptor beta chain appears in the sequencing data of a study of cytomegalovirus exposure and HLA in healthy donors. The PCR ran on 60 Vbeta and 13 Jbeta primers. Sequenced by immunoSEQ multiplex PCR; TCRdb stores in-frame clones only, minus some. The data contain over 120,000 clones, 74% of them singletons. A word on this clone: Its specificity is unknown. The same CDR3 is also encoded by other DNA sequences in this sample.

Study-level findings and limits: The authors enumerated roughly 160 TCR beta chains as linked to cytomegalovirus. The availability of immune exposure information extended only to CMV serostatus. In presence/absence analyses, roughly uniform sequencing depth across donors was assumed. In a later analysis, the majority of CMV-associated beta chains seemingly showed HLA restriction.

V dropped 7 bases and J dropped 6 bases, with 15 bases sitting between them. The germline gives CDR1 SGHTA, CDR2 FQGNSA. This CDR3 has 14 amino acids. The rearrangement links TRBV7-2 to TRBJ1-4; TRBD1 might be the D (6 bases). Input material: PBMCs. The sequence was obtained from a man in his late teens or twenties in good health and CMV-seropositive. The CDR3 sequence is CASTSGQYYEKLFF. The CDR3 nucleotides read TGTGCCAGCACCTCAGGACAGTATTATGAAAAACTGTTTTTT.